The rows below give T cell receptor beta chains drawn from one sample of a study of response to subunit inactivated influenza vaccine. TCRdb redid the calling of the RT-PCR reads with MiXCR, one entry per CDR3 protein. Among around 760,000 distinct CDR3 sequences listed, 14% were seen once. The material sequenced was PBMCs from blood, taken roughly 2 weeks before vaccination. These receptors were obtained from a man in his fifties or sixties who received an inactivated influenza vaccine. Each CDR3 is given with its conserved first and last residue. The order of the fields is J gene, V gene, D gene, CDR3 protein. The D gene is left open where the match is weak.

J gene: TRBJ1-2; V gene: TRBV10-3; D gene: -; CDR3 protein: CATPGEANYGYTF
J gene: TRBJ2-3; V gene: TRBV10-3; D gene: -; CDR3 protein: CAISERDTDTQYF
J gene: TRBJ1-5; V gene: TRBV20-1; D gene: -; CDR3 protein: CSARDPGNQPQHF
J gene: TRBJ1-6; V gene: TRBV28; D gene: TRBD1; CDR3 protein: CASSSGQPNSPLHF
J gene: TRBJ2-3; V gene: TRBV20-1; D gene: -; CDR3 protein: CSAKGVSAYTQYF
J gene: TRBJ2-1; V gene: TRBV5-1; D gene: -; CDR3 protein: CASSWGQGNYNEQFF
J gene: TRBJ2-3; V gene: TRBV18; D gene: TRBD2; CDR3 protein: CASSRTGTSFSSTDTQYF
J gene: TRBJ2-7; V gene: TRBV28; D gene: TRBD2; CDR3 protein: CASNGLAKSYEQYF
J gene: TRBJ2-1; V gene: TRBV20-1; D gene: -; CDR3 protein: CSARDRKFISYNEQFF
J gene: TRBJ2-2; V gene: TRBV11-1; D gene: -; CDR3 protein: CASSLARDNRENTGELFF
J gene: TRBJ2-5; V gene: TRBV5-1; D gene: TRBD1; CDR3 protein: CASRLAGTGVKTQYF
J gene: TRBJ2-1; V gene: TRBV4-3; D gene: TRBD2; CDR3 protein: CASSPLTSGRVYEQFF
J gene: TRBJ2-3; V gene: TRBV5-1; D gene: -; CDR3 protein: CASSPGPGTDTQYF
J gene: TRBJ2-2; V gene: TRBV4-2; D gene: -; CDR3 protein: CASSWDLAQTGELFF
J gene: TRBJ2-7; V gene: TRBV10-2; D gene: -; CDR3 protein: CASSDNGDTGQYF
J gene: TRBJ2-2; V gene: TRBV10-3; D gene: -; CDR3 protein: CAISVTRNTGELFF
J gene: TRBJ1-1; V gene: TRBV29-1; D gene: -; CDR3 protein: CSVQTKMNTEAFF
J gene: TRBJ1-1; V gene: TRBV7-2; D gene: -; CDR3 protein: CASSLIGGANTEAFF
J gene: TRBJ2-3; V gene: TRBV10-3; D gene: TRBD2; CDR3 protein: CAISESVGLAGSTDTQYF
J gene: TRBJ2-4; V gene: TRBV29-1; D gene: TRBD1; CDR3 protein: CSVRTGKNIQYF
J gene: TRBJ1-2; V gene: TRBV2; D gene: -; CDR3 protein: CASGSSIYGYTF
J gene: TRBJ2-7; V gene: TRBV2; D gene: TRBD1; CDR3 protein: CASSVRQGNEQYF
J gene: TRBJ1-2; V gene: TRBV2; D gene: -; CDR3 protein: CASSVRETIYGYTF
J gene: TRBJ1-6; V gene: TRBV25-1; D gene: -; CDR3 protein: CASSSGGGSPLHF
J gene: TRBJ2-3; V gene: TRBV5-1; D gene: -; CDR3 protein: CASSKIGHGMNTQYF
J gene: TRBJ2-5; V gene: TRBV5-6; D gene: TRBD2; CDR3 protein: CASSGRLAGPQDTQYF
J gene: TRBJ1-1; V gene: TRBV28; D gene: -; CDR3 protein: CASSLWSRKNTEAFF
J gene: TRBJ2-1; V gene: TRBV23-1; D gene: -; CDR3 protein: CASSQSRKTVYNEQFF
J gene: TRBJ1-2; V gene: TRBV7-2; D gene: TRBD1; CDR3 protein: CASSLAGTDYGYTF
J gene: TRBJ1-1; V gene: TRBV10-3; D gene: TRBD1; CDR3 protein: CATGQGGLNTEAFF
J gene: TRBJ2-1; V gene: TRBV29-1; D gene: -; CDR3 protein: CSVDGVVVYNEQFF
J gene: TRBJ1-5; V gene: TRBV7-2; D gene: -; CDR3 protein: CASSLGQASQPQHF
J gene: TRBJ1-5; V gene: TRBV12-3/TRBV12-4; D gene: -; CDR3 protein: CASSPALGNQPQHF
J gene: TRBJ2-5; V gene: TRBV20-1; D gene: -; CDR3 protein: CSARDPGQETQYF
J gene: TRBJ2-1; V gene: TRBV29-1; D gene: TRBD2; CDR3 protein: CSVVPGTSGRSKVLF
J gene: TRBJ1-1; V gene: TRBV2; D gene: -; CDR3 protein: CASSEYGRTEAFF
J gene: TRBJ2-5; V gene: TRBV10-3; D gene: TRBD2; CDR3 protein: CAIKASGGEETQYF
J gene: TRBJ2-7; V gene: TRBV7-8; D gene: TRBD1; CDR3 protein: CASSLGGGTGIYEQYF
J gene: TRBJ2-7; V gene: TRBV6-1; D gene: TRBD1; CDR3 protein: CASKSFRTGANEQYF
J gene: TRBJ2-1; V gene: TRBV6-1; D gene: TRBD1; CDR3 protein: CASRGGGTGGRNEQFF
J gene: TRBJ1-2; V gene: TRBV6-6; D gene: TRBD1; CDR3 protein: CASRTTGRGYTF
J gene: TRBJ2-7; V gene: TRBV12-3/TRBV12-4; D gene: -; CDR3 protein: CASSLYLRGSYEQYF